What follows are 2 T cell receptor beta chains derived from one specimen sequenced in a study of T cell responses to AZD1222 COVID-19 vaccine. The data were produced by immunoSEQ multiplex PCR, yet TCRdb's version contains in-frame clones alone and is incomplete. The repertoire holds some 150,000 clones, 88% seen once, with more than 4% in the top ten. The starting material was peripheral blood, obtained 28 days after the second AZD1222 dose. These receptors originate from an adult who received the AZD1222 COVID-19 vaccine.

The J gene is TRBJ1-1, the V gene TRBV2; TRBD1 is a possible D gene (6 bases). CDR1 and CDR2 (germline): SNHLY, FYNNEI. V dropped 5 bases and J dropped 6 bases, with 13 bases sitting between them. This CDR3 has 13 residues. CDR3 nucleotides: TGTGCCAGCAGTCGCGGGACATCGGCTGAAGCTTTCTTT. Translating gives CASSRGTSAEAFF.

The CDR3, as DNA: TGTGCCAGCAGTTACATAAGGGGACAGGGGTTTTGGTCCCAGCATTTT. Encoded protein: CASSYIRGQGFWSQHF. This chain uses TRBV6-2 or TRBV6-3 with TRBJ1-5; 10 nucleotides align to TRBD1. J lost 11 bases, V lost 2 bases, and 12 bases had no gene match. Germline lookup yields CDR1 MNHEY and CDR2 SVGEGT. CDR3 length: 16 residues.